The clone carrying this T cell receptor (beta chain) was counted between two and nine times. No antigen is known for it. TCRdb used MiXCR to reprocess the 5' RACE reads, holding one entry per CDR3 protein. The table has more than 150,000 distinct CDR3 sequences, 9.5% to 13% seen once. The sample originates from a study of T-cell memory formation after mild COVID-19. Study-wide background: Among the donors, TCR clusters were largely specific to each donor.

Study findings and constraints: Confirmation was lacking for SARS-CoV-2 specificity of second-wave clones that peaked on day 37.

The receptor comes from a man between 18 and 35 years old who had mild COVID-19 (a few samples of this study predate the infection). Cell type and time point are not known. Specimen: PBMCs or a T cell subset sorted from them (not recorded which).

The CDR3 coding sequence is TGTGCCATCAGTAATCTGAACACTGAAGCTTTCTTT. It is translated as CAISNLNTEAFF. The chain has TRBV10-3 and TRBJ1-1; D is ambiguous. This CDR3 has 12 residues. Trimming took off 5 bases at V and 0 bases at J, with 4 bases between the two ends. Germline assignment: CDR1 ENHRY and CDR2 SYGVKD.